What follows are 5 T cell receptor beta chains derived from one specimen sequenced in a study of blood T cell repertoires in COVID-19. Measured with immunoSEQ multiplex PCR; TCRdb has only the in-frame clones, and not every one. The table includes fewer than 300,000 clones, approximately 90% detected once. What was sequenced was PBMCs or T cells enriched from blood (not recorded which). The receptor source for this set is a man younger than 35 who had recovered from COVID-19.

The chain combines TRBV19 with TRBJ2-7; 7 bases map to TRBD2. The CDR3 consists of 14 residues. J was trimmed by 4 bases and V by 5 bases; bases with no gene match: 8. The germline V gene has CDR1 LNHDA and CDR2 SQIVND (reference sequence). CDR3 region: CASSPAGVGYEQYF. The CDR3 DNA is TGTGCCAGTAGTCCCGCGGGAGTAGGATACGAGCAGTACTTC.

The J gene is TRBJ2-7, the V gene TRBV7-2, with 9 positions matching TRBD1. The CDR3 totals 14 residues. Germline V CDR1 and CDR2: SGHTA, FQGNSA. With 5 bases clipped from V and 0 bases from J, the junction kept 2 bases outside the gene matches. The CDR3, as DNA: TGTGCCAGCAGCCCGACAGGGGGCTCCTACGAGCAGTACTTC. Amino acids: CASSPTGGSYEQYF.

J is TRBJ2-3 and V is TRBV6-5; 8 bases agree with TRBD2. The CDR3 spans 13 residues. Germline V gene sequence: CDR1 MNHEY, CDR2 SVGAGI. In nucleotides, the CDR3 is TGTGTATCGGCGGGGGGCGCGGGAGATACGCAGTATTTT. Translated, it gives CVSAGGAGDTQYF.

This chain joins TRBV5-6 and TRBJ1-2; D not resolved. Germline lookup yields CDR1 SGHDT and CDR2 YYEEEE. The CDR3 covers 14 residues. The V gene lost 4 bases and the J gene lost 8 bases, with 18 bases spanning the gap. The CDR3 DNA reads as TGTGCCAGCAGCGGTGGTCCAGGCCGTGACGGCTACACCTTC. Its protein product is CASSGGPGRDGYTF.

The chain employs TRBV18 and TRBJ2-7; a possible D gene is TRBD2 (6 bases). Trimming removed 4 bases from V and 0 bases from J, with 13 bases in between. The CDR3 loop spans 15 amino acids. Per the germline V gene, CDR1 is KGHSH and CDR2 is LQKENI. The CDR3 protein is CASSLLGTASYEQYF. The CDR3 nucleotides are TGTGCCAGCTCACTCCTCGGGACTGCCTCCTACGAGCAGTACTTC.